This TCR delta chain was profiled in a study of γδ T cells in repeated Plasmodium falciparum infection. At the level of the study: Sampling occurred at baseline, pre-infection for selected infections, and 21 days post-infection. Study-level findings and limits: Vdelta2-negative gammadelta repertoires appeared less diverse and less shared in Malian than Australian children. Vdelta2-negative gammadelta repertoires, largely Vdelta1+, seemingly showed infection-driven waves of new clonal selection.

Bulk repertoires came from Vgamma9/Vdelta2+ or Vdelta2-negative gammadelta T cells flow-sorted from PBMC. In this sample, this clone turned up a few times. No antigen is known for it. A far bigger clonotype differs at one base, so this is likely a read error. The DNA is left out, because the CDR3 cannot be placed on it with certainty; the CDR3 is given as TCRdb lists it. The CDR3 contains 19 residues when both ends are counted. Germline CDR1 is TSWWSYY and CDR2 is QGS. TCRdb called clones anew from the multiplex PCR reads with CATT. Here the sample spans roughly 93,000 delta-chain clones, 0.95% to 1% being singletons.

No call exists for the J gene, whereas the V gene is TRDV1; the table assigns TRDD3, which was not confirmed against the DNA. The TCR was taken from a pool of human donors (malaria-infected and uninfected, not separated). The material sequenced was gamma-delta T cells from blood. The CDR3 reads CALGELTFGGPIEADKLIF.